Here is one T cell receptor (beta chain) with its context. This sample was taken from a study of blood T cell repertoires in COVID-19. Turning to the study itself: Samples came from the United States, Italy and Spain, spanning acute and convalescent COVID-19. T cells, B-cell-depleted T cells, or PBMCs supplied cDNA or gDNA.

Authors' processing steps: Reference gene primer amplification gave nucleated cell count estimates. Clones were sequenced by immunoSEQ multiplex PCR, and TCRdb holds only the in-frame ones, with some missing. V, J and clone size are those of that table, while D and trimming were read from the DNA. Of roughly 260,000 clones listed, roughly 80% are singletons. The clonotype comes from a middle-aged woman with active or convalescent COVID-19. Source material: peripheral blood.

The CDR3 coding sequence is TGTGCCAGCAGCAAAAATTCGGTGACAGCCGCTGGAAACACCATATATTTT. Its translation: CASSKNSVTAAGNTIYF. This chain uses TRBV21-1 with TRBJ1-3; TRBD1, the table's D call, was not compared with the DNA. TRBV21-1 is flagged as a pseudogene. The CDR3 has 17 amino acids.